The 21 T cell receptor beta chains listed next were all sequenced from one sample in a study of CD8 T cells in ankylosing spondylitis. TCRdb used MiXCR to reprocess the 5' RACE reads, holding one entry per CDR3 protein. Of some 350,000 distinct CDR3 sequences listed, 14% to 15% were seen once; the top ten hold roughly 1.1%. Specimen: blood, either unsorted or a sorted T cell fraction (not recorded which). The receptor source for this set is a male donor with ankylosing spondylitis or in good health (not recorded which).

This clonotype was detected a few times. The chain couples TRBV4-2 to TRBJ2-3, with D possibly being TRBD2 (5 bases). Trimming shortened V by 0 bases and J by 9 bases, and 10 bases separated the two germline ends. From germline, CDR1 is LGHNA and CDR2 YNFKEQ. This CDR3 region has 13 residues. In DNA, the CDR3 is TGTGCCAGCAGCCAAGAGGACTCGAGGACGCAGTATTTT. Its translation: CASSQEDSRTQYF.

This clonotype was seen a handful of times. The V call is TRBV5-1, the J call TRBJ2-7; TRBD1 is a possible D gene (6 bases). This CDR3 has 15 residues. Germline lookup yields CDR1 SGHRS and CDR2 YFSETQ. V shed 3 bases and J shed 1 base, with 14 bases lying between them. The CDR3 here is CASSWGQGGSYEQYF. The CDR3 DNA sequence: TGCGCCAGCAGCTGGGGGCAAGGCGGGTCCTACGAGCAGTACTTC.

There are a few counts of this clonotype. The rearrangement joins TRBV18 to TRBJ2-5, with a weak D call TRBD2 (6 bases). V lost 6 bases and J 3 bases, leaving 14 bases between the germline ends. From germline, CDR1 is KGHSH and CDR2 LQKENI. This CDR3 is built from 14 residues. The CDR3 DNA is TGTGCCAGCTCCCTTGGGACTTCGAAAGAGACCCAGTACTTC. This encodes CASSLGTSKETQYF.

This clonotype occurred a few times. The V gene is TRBV4-1, the J gene TRBJ1-1; possibly TRBD1 for D (5 bases). CDR3 length equals 17 residues. Germline V gene data show CDR1 as MGHRA and CDR2 as YSYEKL. V shed 0 bases and J shed 6 bases, with 20 bases lying between them. The CDR3 DNA sequence: TGCGCCAGCAGCCAAGATCGCGGCAGGGTGGAAACGGCTGAAGCTTTCTTT. Translated: CASSQDRGRVETAEAFF.

This rearrangement joins TRBV25-1 to TRBJ2-2; D is possibly TRBD1 or TRBD2 (5 bases each). The CDR3 is 15 amino acids. Trimming left V 3 bases short and J 2 bases short, with 10 bases between. Germline V gives CDR1 MGHDK, CDR2 SYGVNS. The CDR3 spells CASSEAGRNTGELFF. The CDR3 DNA reads TGTGCCAGCAGTGAGGCAGGGAGAAACACCGGGGAGCTGTTTTTT.

This clonotype was found a few times. This sequence joins TRBV5-1 and TRBJ1-2; 11 positions match TRBD1. V shed 3 bases, J shed 3 bases, and the junction held 10 bases outside the gene matches. Germline V gives CDR1 SGHRS, CDR2 YFSETQ. The length of the CDR3 is 17 residues. The CDR3 region is CASSYGNPGQGDYGYTF. The CDR3 nucleotides are TGCGCCAGCAGCTACGGAAACCCGGGACAGGGGGACTATGGCTACACCTTC.

J is TRBJ2-7 and V is TRBV3-1; D remains ambiguous. V lost 1 base and J lost 6, with 10 bases in between. CDR3 length: 13 residues. Per the germline V gene, CDR1 is LGHDT and CDR2 is YNNKEL (reference sequence). The CDR3 bases are TGTGCCAGCAGCCAAGTAGTCCCAGGCGAGCAGTACTTC. Protein sequence: CASSQVVPGEQYF.

The J gene is TRBJ2-7, the V gene TRBV7-2; perhaps D is TRBD1 or TRBD2 (5 bases each). This CDR3 is built from 15 residues. Germline CDR1 and CDR2: SGHTA and FQGNSA. Trimming took 3 bases from V and 3 from J, leaving 15 bases between them. CDR3 region: CASSFRPGSYYEQYF. The CDR3 DNA is TGTGCCAGCAGCTTTAGGCCAGGGAGCTACTACGAGCAGTACTTC.

V is TRBV7-9 and J is TRBJ1-1; TRBD1 might be the D (5 bases). From germline, CDR1 is SEHNR and CDR2 FQNEAQ (reference sequence). The CDR3 length is 13 residues. Trimming pared 5 bases from V and 5 bases from J, leaving 12 bases between. The CDR3 sequence: CASSPDSRTEAFF. As DNA, the CDR3 is TGTGCCAGCAGCCCCGACAGCCGGACTGAAGCTTTCTTT.

V usage is TRBV7-2 and J usage is TRBJ2-2; either TRBD1 or TRBD2 may supply D (5 bases each). This CDR3 is built from 14 residues. Germline V gives CDR1 SGHTA, CDR2 FQGNSA. V dropped 4 bases and J dropped 6 bases, with 12 bases sitting between them. The CDR3 loop is CASSSTRGAGELFF. The CDR3 region has the DNA TGTGCCAGCAGCTCCACTAGAGGGGCCGGGGAGCTGTTTTTT.

The rearrangement uses TRBV5-1 and TRBJ1-4, with 8 bases lining up with TRBD1. V lost 4 bases and J lost 7; bases outside the gene matches: 6. In germline, CDR1 is SGHRS, CDR2 YFSETQ. The CDR3 has 14 amino acids. The CDR3 region is CASSPDRVGEKLFF. The CDR3 DNA reads TGCGCCAGCAGCCCGGACAGGGTGGGTGAAAAACTGTTTTTT.

The sample holds a few counts of this clonotype. This rearrangement joins TRBV5-1 to TRBJ2-1; 9 nucleotides match TRBD2. The CDR3 is 15 residues long. The ends lost 0 bases at V and 9 bases at J; junction bases unmatched: 7. Germline CDR1 and CDR2: SGHRS and YFSETQ. Here the CDR3 DNA reads TGCGCCAGCAGCTTGGATCCTAGCGGGAAGGGTGAGCAGTTCTTC. Residues: CASSLDPSGKGEQFF.

J is TRBJ1-4 and V is TRBV7-9; D is possibly TRBD1 (5 bases). This CDR3 comprises 14 residues. Germline-derived CDR1 and CDR2 are SEHNR and FQNEAQ (reference sequence). Deletions cut 0 bases from V and 11 bases from J, with 13 bases between. DNA of the CDR3: TGTGCCAGCAGCTTAGCCGCCGGGACCCGTAAACTGTTTTTT. Its translation is CASSLAAGTRKLFF. Based on the CDR3 plus reference TRBV7-9 and TRBJ1-4, the full variable domain is DTGVSQNPRHKITKRGQNVTFRCDPISEHNRLYWYRQTLGQGPEFLTYFQNEAQLEKSRLLSDRFSAERPKGSFSTLEIQRTEQGDSAMYLCASSLAAGTRKLFFGSGTQLSVL.

This clonotype occurred a few times. The CDR3 coding sequence is TGTGCCACCAGCAGAGTGGGTACCGTAAACACTGAAGCTTTCTTT. Amino acid sequence: CATSRVGTVNTEAFF. This sequence joins TRBV15 and TRBJ1-1, with D unresolved. The CDR3 runs 15 residues. V lost 1 base and J 2 bases, leaving 11 bases between the germline ends. Germline CDR1 and CDR2: LNHNV and YYDKDF (reference sequence).

The chain joins TRBV3-1 to TRBJ2-3; D call uncertain. The germline gives CDR1 LGHDT, CDR2 YNNKEL (reference sequence). The V end lost 3 bases, the J end lost 0 bases, and 7 bases lay between the germline ends. This CDR3 has 14 residues. CDR3 loop: CASSQDTSTDTQYF. Written as DNA, the CDR3 is TGTGCCAGCAGCCAGGATACTAGCACAGATACGCAGTATTTT.

This clonotype was seen repeatedly, ten times or more. The chain has TRBV12-3 or TRBV12-4 and TRBJ1-5; D not resolved. V lost 3 bases and J 2 bases, leaving 17 bases between the germline ends. CDR3 length: 17 amino acids. As DNA, the CDR3 is TGTGCCAGCAGTTTTGGGGAGGGTAAAAGGGGCAATCAGCCCCAGCATTTT. This encodes CASSFGEGKRGNQPQHF.

The gene calls are TRBV10-1 and TRBJ1-5; D gene ambiguous. The CDR3 length is 14 residues. V lost 3 bases to trimming and J lost 1 base, with 7 bases between them. Germline V gene lookup returns CDR1 WNHNN and CDR2 SYGVQD (reference sequence). The CDR3 spells CASSEGRSNQPQHF. The DNA for the CDR3 is TGCGCCAGCAGTGAAGGCAGAAGCAATCAGCCCCAGCATTTT.

V usage is TRBV7-9 and J usage is TRBJ2-3; 10 bases agree with TRBD2. J gave up 2 bases and V 5 bases, and 7 bases lay outside the gene matches. Looked up from germline, CDR1 is SEHNR and CDR2 is FQNEAQ (reference sequence). The CDR3 has 16 residues. In DNA form, the CDR3 reads TGTGCCAGCAGCCCCTTAGCGGGAGGACCCACAGATACGCAGTATTTT. Its translation is CASSPLAGGPTDTQYF.

The chain is built from TRBV20-1 and TRBJ2-4; maybe TRBD2 (5 bases). V dropped 6 bases and J dropped 5 bases, with 20 bases sitting between them. Germline CDR1 DFQATT, CDR2 SNEGSKA (reference sequence). The CDR3 is 15 amino acids. The CDR3: CSAPNEARTQNIQYF. CDR3 DNA sequence: TGCAGTGCCCCCAACGAGGCCAGGACTCAAAACATTCAGTACTTC.

This chain connects TRBV20-1 to TRBJ2-5, with D maybe TRBD1 (6 bases). Per germline, CDR1 DFQATT and CDR2 SNEGSKA (reference sequence). The CDR3 loop spans 13 amino acids. Between the trimmed V and J ends, which lost 4 bases and 5 bases, there was a span of 14 bases. CDR3 amino acids: CSAKEGEWETQYF. In DNA form, the CDR3 reads TGCAGTGCTAAAGAGGGGGAGTGGGAGACCCAGTACTTC.

This clonotype was counted only a few times. The gene calls are TRBV5-1 and TRBJ1-6; D is unresolved. Per the germline V gene, CDR1 is SGHRS and CDR2 is YFSETQ. V lost 6 bases and J lost 9, with 16 bases in between. The CDR3 totals 14 residues. In DNA, the CDR3 is TGCGCCAGCACCTGGCCAGAAAAGGGTTCACCCCTCCACTTT. Residues: CASTWPEKGSPLHF.